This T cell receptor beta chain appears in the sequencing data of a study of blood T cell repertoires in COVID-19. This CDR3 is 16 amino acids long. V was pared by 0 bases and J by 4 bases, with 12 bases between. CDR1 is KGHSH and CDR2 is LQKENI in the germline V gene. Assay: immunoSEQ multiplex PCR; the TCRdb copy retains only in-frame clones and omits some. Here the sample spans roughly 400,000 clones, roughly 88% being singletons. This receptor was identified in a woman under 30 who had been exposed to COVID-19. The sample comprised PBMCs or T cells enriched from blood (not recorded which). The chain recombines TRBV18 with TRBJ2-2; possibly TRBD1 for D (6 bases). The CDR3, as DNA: TGTGCCAGCTCACCACCCCGGACAGTTACCACCGGGGAGCTGTTTTTT. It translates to CASSPPRTVTTGELFF.